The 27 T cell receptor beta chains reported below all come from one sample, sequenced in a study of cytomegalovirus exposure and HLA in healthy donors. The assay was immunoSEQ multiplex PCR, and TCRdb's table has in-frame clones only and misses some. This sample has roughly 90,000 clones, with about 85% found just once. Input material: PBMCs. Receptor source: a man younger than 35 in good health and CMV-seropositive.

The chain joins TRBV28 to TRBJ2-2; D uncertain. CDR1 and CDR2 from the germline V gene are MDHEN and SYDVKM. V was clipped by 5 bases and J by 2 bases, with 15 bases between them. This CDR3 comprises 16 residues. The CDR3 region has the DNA TGTGCCAGCAGTCCAAGTGTCGGAGCCAACACCGGGGAGCTGTTTTTT. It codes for CASSPSVGANTGELFF.

Written as DNA, the CDR3 is TGTGCCAGCAGTGATTTATTGAACACTGAAGCTTTCTTT. It codes for CASSDLLNTEAFF. V usage is TRBV2 and J usage is TRBJ1-1; D is uncertain. Between the trimmed V and J ends, which lost 3 bases and 0 bases, there was a span of 5 bases. Germline V CDR1 and CDR2: SNHLY, FYNNEI. CDR3 length: 13 amino acids.

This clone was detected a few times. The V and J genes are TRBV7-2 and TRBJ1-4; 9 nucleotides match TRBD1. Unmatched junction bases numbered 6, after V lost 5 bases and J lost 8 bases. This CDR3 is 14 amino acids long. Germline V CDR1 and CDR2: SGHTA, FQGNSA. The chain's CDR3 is CASSTDRGDEKLFF. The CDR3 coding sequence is TGTGCCAGCAGCACCGACAGGGGGGACGAAAAACTGTTTTTT.

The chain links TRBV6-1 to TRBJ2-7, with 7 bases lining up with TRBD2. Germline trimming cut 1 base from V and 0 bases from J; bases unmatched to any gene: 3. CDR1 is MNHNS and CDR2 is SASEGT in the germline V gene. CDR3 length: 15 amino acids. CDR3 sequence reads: CASSEGLAASYEQYF. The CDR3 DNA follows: TGTGCCAGCAGTGAAGGGCTAGCGGCCTCCTACGAGCAGTACTTC.

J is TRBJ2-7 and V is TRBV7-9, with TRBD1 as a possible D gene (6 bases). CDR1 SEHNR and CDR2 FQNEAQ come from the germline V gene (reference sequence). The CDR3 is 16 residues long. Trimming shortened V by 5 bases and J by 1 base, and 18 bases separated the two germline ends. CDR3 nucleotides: TGTGCCAGCAGCCCAACCCCGAGGACAGCGTCCTACGAGCAGTACTTC. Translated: CASSPTPRTASYEQYF.

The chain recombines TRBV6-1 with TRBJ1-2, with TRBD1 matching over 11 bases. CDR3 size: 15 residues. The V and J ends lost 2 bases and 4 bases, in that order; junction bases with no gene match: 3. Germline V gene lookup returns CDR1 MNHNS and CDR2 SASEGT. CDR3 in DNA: TGTGCCAGCAGTGAAAACGGACAGGGGGCCTATGGCTACACCTTC. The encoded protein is CASSENGQGAYGYTF.

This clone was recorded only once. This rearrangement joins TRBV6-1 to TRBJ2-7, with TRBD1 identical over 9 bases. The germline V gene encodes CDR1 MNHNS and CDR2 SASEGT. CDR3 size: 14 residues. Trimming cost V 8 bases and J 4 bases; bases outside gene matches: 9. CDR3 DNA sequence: TGTGCCAGCGGCTGGAGGACAGGGGAATACGAGCAGTACTTC. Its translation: CASGWRTGEYEQYF.

CDR3 DNA: TGTGCCAGCAGCACATTGACAGGGAAAAAGGGCTATGGCTACACCTTC. Its protein product is CASSTLTGKKGYGYTF. This chain connects TRBV11-2 to TRBJ1-2; 7 bases line up with TRBD1. The germline gives CDR1 SGHAT, CDR2 FQNNGV. This CDR3 comprises 16 residues. The trim removed 5 bases at V and 4 bases at J, leaving 13 bases unmatched.

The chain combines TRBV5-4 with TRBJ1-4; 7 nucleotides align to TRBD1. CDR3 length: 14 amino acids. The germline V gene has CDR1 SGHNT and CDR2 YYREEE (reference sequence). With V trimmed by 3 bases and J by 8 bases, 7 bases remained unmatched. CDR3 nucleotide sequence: TGTGCCAGCAGCTCTACAGGGGAAGGGGAAAAACTGTTTTTT. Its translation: CASSSTGEGEKLFF. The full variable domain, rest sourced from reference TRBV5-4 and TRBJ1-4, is ETGVTQSPTHLIKTRGQQVTLRCSSQSGHNTVSWYQQALGQGPQFIFQYYREEENGRGNFPPRFSGLQFPNYSSELNVNALELDDSALYLCASSSTGEGEKLFFGSGTQLSVL.

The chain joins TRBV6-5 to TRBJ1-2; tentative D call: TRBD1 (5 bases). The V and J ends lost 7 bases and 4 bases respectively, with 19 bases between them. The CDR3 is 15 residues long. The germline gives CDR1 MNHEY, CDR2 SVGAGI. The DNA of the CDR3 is TGTGCCAGCACCCGAGATGTCGGGGGACTCTATGGCTACACCTTC. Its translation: CASTRDVGGLYGYTF.

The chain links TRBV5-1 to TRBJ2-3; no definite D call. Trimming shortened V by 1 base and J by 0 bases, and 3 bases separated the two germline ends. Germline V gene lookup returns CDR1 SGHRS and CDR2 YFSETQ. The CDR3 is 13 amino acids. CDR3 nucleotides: TGCGCCAGCAGCTTGACTAGCACAGATACGCAGTATTTT. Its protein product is CASSLTSTDTQYF.

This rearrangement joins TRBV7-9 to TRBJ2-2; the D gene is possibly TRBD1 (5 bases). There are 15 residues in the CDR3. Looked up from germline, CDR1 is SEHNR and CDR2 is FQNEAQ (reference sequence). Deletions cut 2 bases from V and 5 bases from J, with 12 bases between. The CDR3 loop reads CASSLYGARTGELFF. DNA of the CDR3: TGTGCCAGCAGCTTATATGGGGCGCGGACCGGGGAGCTGTTTTTT. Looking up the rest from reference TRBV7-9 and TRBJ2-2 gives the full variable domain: DTGVSQNPRHKITKRGQNVTFRCDPISEHNRLYWYRQTLGQGPEFLTYFQNEAQLEKSRLLSDRFSAERPKGSFSTLEIQRTEQGDSAMYLCASSLYGARTGELFFGEGSRLTVL.

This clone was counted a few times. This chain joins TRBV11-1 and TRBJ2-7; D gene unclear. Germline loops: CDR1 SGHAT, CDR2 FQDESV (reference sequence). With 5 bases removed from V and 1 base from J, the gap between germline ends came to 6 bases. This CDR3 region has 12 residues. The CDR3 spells CASSIGSYEQYV. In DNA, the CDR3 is TGTGCCAGCAGCATCGGGTCCTACGAGCAGTACGTC.

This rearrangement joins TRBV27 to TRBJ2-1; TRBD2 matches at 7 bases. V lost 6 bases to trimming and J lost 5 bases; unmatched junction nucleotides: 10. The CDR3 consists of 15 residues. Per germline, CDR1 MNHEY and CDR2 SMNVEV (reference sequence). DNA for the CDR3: TGTGCCAGCAGCAAGGCGGGACTAACCCACAATGAGCAGTTCTTC. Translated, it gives CASSKAGLTHNEQFF.

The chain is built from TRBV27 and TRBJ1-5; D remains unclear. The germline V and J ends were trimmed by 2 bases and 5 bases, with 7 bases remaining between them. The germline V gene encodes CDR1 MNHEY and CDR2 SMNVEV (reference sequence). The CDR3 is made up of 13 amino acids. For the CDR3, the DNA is TGTGCCAGCAGTTTAGGCGGGTATCAGCCCCAGCATTTT. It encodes CASSLGGYQPQHF.

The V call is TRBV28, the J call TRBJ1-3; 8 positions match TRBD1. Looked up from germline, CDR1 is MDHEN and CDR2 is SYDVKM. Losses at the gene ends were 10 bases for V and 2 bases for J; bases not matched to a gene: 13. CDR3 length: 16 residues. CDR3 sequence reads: CATNLDRGLTGNTIYF. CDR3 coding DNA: TGTGCCACCAATCTCGACAGGGGACTGACTGGAAACACCATATATTTT.

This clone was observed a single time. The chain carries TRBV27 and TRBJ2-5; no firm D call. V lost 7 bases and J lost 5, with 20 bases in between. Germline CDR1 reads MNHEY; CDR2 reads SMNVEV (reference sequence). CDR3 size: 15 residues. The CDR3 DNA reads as TGTGCCAGCATGTGGTCCGACGAGTCCGGGGAGACCCAGTACTTC. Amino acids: CASMWSDESGETQYF.

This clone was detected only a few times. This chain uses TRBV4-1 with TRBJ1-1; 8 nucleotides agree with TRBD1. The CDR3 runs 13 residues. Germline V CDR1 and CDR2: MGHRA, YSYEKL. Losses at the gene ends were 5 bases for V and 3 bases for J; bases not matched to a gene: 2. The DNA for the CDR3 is TGCGCCAGCAGCTTGACAGGGGACACTGAAGCTTTCTTT. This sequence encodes CASSLTGDTEAFF.

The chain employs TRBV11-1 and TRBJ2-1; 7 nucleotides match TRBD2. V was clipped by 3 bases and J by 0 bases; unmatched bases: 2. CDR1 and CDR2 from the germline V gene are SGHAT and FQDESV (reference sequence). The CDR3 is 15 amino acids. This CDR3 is CASSLGGSSYNEQFF. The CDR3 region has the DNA TGTGCCAGCAGCTTGGGGGGGAGCTCCTACAATGAGCAGTTCTTC.

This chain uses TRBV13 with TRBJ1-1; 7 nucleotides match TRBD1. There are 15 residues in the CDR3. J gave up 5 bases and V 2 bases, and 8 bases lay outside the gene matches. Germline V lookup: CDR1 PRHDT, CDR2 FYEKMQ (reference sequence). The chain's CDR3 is CASSLLEGAWTEAFF. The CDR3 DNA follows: TGTGCCAGCAGCTTATTGGAGGGGGCCTGGACTGAAGCTTTCTTT.

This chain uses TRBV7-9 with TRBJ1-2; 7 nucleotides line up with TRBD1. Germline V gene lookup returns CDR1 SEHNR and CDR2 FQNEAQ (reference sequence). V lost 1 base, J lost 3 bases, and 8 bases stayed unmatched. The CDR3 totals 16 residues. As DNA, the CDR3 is TGTGCCAGCAGCTTAGGCTCGGGGACAGCGCACTATGGCTACACCTTC. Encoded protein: CASSLGSGTAHYGYTF.

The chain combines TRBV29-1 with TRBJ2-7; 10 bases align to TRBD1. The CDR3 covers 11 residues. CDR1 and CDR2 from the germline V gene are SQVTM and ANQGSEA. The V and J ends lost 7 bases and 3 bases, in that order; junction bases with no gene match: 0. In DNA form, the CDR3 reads TGCAGCGGGGACAGGGGCTACGAGCAGTACTTC. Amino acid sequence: CSGDRGYEQYF.

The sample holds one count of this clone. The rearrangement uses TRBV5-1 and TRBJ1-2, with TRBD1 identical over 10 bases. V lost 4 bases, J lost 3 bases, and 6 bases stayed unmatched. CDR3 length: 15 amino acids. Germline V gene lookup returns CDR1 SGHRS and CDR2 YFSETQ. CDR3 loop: CASSKTGGADYGYTF. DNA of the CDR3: TGCGCCAGCAGCAAGACAGGGGGCGCGGACTATGGCTACACCTTC. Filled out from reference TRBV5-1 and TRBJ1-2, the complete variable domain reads KAGVTQTPRYLIKTRGQQVTLSCSPISGHRSVSWYQQTPGQGLQFLFEYFSETQRNKGNFPGRFSGRQFSNSRSEMNVSTLELGDSALYLCASSKTGGADYGYTFGSGTRLTVV.

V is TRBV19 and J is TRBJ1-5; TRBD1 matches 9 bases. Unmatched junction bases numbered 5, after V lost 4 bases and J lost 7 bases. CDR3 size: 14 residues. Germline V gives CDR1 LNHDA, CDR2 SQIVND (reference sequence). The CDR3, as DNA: TGTGCCAGTAGTACGGGACAGGGAGGACAGCCCCAGCATTTT. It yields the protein CASSTGQGGQPQHF. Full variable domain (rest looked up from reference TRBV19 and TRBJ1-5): DGGITQSPKYLFRKEGQNVTLSCEQNLNHDAMYWYRQDPGQGLRLIYYSQIVNDFQKGDIAEGYSVSREKKESFPLTVTSAQKNPTAFYLCASSTGQGGQPQHFGDGTRLSIL.

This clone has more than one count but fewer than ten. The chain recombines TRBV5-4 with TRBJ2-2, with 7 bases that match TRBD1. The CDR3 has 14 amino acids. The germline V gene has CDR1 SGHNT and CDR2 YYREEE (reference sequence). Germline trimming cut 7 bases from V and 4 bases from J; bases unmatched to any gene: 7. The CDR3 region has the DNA TGTGCCAGCTTTTCGACAGGGAGCACCGGGGAGCTGTTTTTT. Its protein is CASFSTGSTGELFF.

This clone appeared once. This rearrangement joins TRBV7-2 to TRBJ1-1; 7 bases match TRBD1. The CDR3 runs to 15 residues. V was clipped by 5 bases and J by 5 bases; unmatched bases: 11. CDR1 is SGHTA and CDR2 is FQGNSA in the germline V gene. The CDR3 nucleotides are TGTGCCAGCAGCCCCAACGACAGGGTGAGGACTGAAGCTTTCTTT. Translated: CASSPNDRVRTEAFF.

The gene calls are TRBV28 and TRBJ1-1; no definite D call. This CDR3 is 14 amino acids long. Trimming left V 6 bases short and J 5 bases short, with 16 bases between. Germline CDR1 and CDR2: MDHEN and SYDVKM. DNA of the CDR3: TGTGCCAGCAGCTGGGCGGGGATGCGGACTGAAGCTTTCTTT. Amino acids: CASSWAGMRTEAFF.